The rows below give T cell receptor beta chains drawn from one sample of a study of identical twins. TCRdb redid the calling of the 5' RACE reads with MiXCR, one entry per CDR3 protein. This table has over 200,000 distinct CDR3 sequences, around 6.5% appearing once. The same specimen was also included in a second study, on T cells expressing NK-cell markers.

The sample was CD8+ T cells sorted from blood. The receptors were sampled from a woman aged 18-29 years in good health. CDR3s include the opening cysteine and the closing phenylalanine or tryptophan.

TRBV20-1,TRBJ1-1,CSAKETEAFF
TRBV27,TRBJ1-1,CASSITVNTEAFF
TRBV27,TRBJ2-6,CASSQSPGSGANVLTF
TRBV12-3/TRBV12-4,TRBJ2-1,CASSLLVLRDSNNEQFF
TRBV2,TRBJ2-7,CASSDWQVSYEQYF
TRBV5-8,TRBJ2-1,CASSLGRETFYYNEQFF
TRBV9,TRBJ1-5,CASSGGGQGNQPQHF
TRBV12-3/TRBV12-4,TRBJ2-7,CASSLQRRGAYEQYF
TRBV6-5,TRBJ2-1,CASRNLAGEQFF
TRBV7-3,TRBJ1-4,CASSLGRTTNEKLFF
TRBV7-9,TRBJ2-1,CASSLRAGGRHEQFF
TRBV12-3/TRBV12-4,TRBJ2-5,CASSGRDKETQYF
TRBV6-1,TRBJ2-3,CASSQPGDQSRTDTQYF
TRBV7-9,TRBJ1-5,CASEPGTGNSNQPQHF
TRBV3-1,TRBJ2-7,CASSSRVLQTGVNIDEQYF
TRBV27,TRBJ2-1,CASSVSRSNEQFF
TRBV12-3/TRBV12-4,TRBJ2-3,CASSLIPSTDTQYF
TRBV7-9,TRBJ2-5,CASRKTGVGTTQYF
TRBV13,TRBJ2-3,CASSLALTDTQYF
TRBV7-3,TRBJ1-1,CASSAQGWRTEAFF
TRBV6-5,TRBJ1-2,CASSYLGSLYGYTF
TRBV5-1,TRBJ2-1,CASDRTSGSYNEQFF
TRBV6-2/TRBV6-3,TRBJ2-2,CASTHLSGSTGELFF
TRBV5-6,TRBJ1-5,CASSRLSGPQHF
TRBV5-6,TRBJ2-7,CASGTGAPIYEQYF
TRBV5-1,TRBJ2-3,CASGEPGFSTDTQYF
TRBV6-5,TRBJ1-1,CASSYDLTGTASEAFF
TRBV6-2/TRBV6-3,TRBJ2-3,CASRPFGSPDTQYF
TRBV11-2,TRBJ2-5,CASSSISTAVRRGRQETQYF